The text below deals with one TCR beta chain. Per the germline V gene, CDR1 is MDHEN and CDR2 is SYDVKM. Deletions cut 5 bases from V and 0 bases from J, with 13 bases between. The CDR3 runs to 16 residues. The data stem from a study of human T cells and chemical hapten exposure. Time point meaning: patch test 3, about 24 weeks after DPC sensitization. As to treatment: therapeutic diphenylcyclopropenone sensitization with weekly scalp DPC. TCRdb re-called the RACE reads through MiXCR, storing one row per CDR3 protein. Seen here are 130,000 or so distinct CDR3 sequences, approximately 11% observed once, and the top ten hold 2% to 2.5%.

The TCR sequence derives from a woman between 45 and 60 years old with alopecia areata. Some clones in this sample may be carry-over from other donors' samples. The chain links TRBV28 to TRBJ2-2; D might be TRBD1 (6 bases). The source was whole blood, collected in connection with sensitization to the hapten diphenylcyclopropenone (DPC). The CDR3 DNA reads TGTGCCAGCAGTCTGACAGGCCCCGCGAACACCGGGGAGCTGTTTTTT. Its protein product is CASSLTGPANTGELFF. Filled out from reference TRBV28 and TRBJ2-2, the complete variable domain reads DVKVTQSSRYLVKRTGEKVFLECVQDMDHENMFWYRQDPGLGLRLIYFSYDVKMKEKGDIPEGYSVSREKKERFSLILESASTNQTSMYLCASSLTGPANTGELFFGEGSRLTVL.